Below, 9 T cell receptor beta chains from the same sample are listed, as sequenced in a study of control samples from healthy donors and cancer patients. Here immunoSEQ multiplex PCR was the method, and the copy in TCRdb shows in-frame clones only, minus some. The data hold 260,000 or so clones, with more than 65% observed a single time. The sequenced material came from PBMCs. The receptors come from a woman in her fifties or sixties with lung cancer.

The rearrangement links TRBV28 to TRBJ2-6; D not certain. CDR3 size: 16 residues. Germline assignment: CDR1 MDHEN and CDR2 SYDVKM. Deletions cut 6 bases from V and 1 base from J, with 13 bases between. CDR3 DNA: TGTGCCAGCAGCCCCCGGTGGTGGTCTGGGGCCAACGTCCTGACTTTC. Its protein product is CASSPRWWSGANVLTF.

There are a few counts of this clone. This chain connects TRBV5-1 to TRBJ2-3; the D is unclear. Germline assignment: CDR1 SGHRS and CDR2 YFSETQ. This CDR3 spans 11 amino acids. Between the trimmed V and J ends, which lost 2 bases and 4 bases, there was a span of 2 bases. The CDR3 is CASSLSDTQYF. The CDR3 bases are TGCGCCAGCAGCTTATCAGATACGCAGTATTTT.

In this sample, this clone turned up once. The sample holds other DNA sequences that translate to the same CDR3. The chain couples TRBV9 to TRBJ1-5; the match to TRBD1 covers 10 bases. The CDR3 is 15 amino acids. The V gene end was trimmed by 0 bases and the J gene end by 4 bases; junction bases not matched to a gene: 1. Per the germline V gene, CDR1 is SGDLS and CDR2 is YYNGEE. CDR3 sequence (DNA): TGTGCCAGCAGCGTAGGACAGGGGGCTAATCAGCCCCAGCATTTT. Amino acid sequence: CASSVGQGANQPQHF. Filled out from reference TRBV9 and TRBJ1-5, the complete variable domain reads DSGVTQTPKHLITATGQRVTLRCSPRSGDLSVYWYQQSLDQGLQFLIQYYNGEERAKGNILERFSAQQFPDLHSELNLSSLELGDSALYFCASSVGQGANQPQHFGDGTRLSIL.

V gene TRBV5-4 combines with J gene TRBJ1-2, with 10 bases fitting TRBD1. CDR1 SGHNT and CDR2 YYREEE come from the germline V gene (reference sequence). Trimming at V came to 4 bases and at J to 6 bases, leaving 9 bases not matched to a gene. CDR3 length: 15 amino acids. CDR3 sequence (DNA): TGTGCCAGCAGCACAAGGACAGGGGGAGCCCATGGCTACACCTTC. It encodes CASSTRTGGAHGYTF.

Remarks on this clone: The same CDR3 arises from other DNA sequences in this sample as well. This sequence joins TRBV5-1 and TRBJ2-5; TRBD2 agrees at 8 bases. Germline V gene sequence: CDR1 SGHRS, CDR2 YFSETQ. The CDR3 totals 15 residues. V shed 2 bases, J shed 2 bases, and the junction held 5 bases outside the gene matches. CDR3 loop: CASSLDGGVQETQYF. CDR3 coding DNA: TGCGCCAGCAGCTTAGACGGGGGGGTACAAGAGACCCAGTACTTC.

The chain carries TRBV12-3 or TRBV12-4 and TRBJ1-1, with a tentative D call TRBD1 (5 bases). With 6 bases removed from V and 7 bases from J, the gap between germline ends came to 15 bases. This CDR3 region has 13 residues. The CDR3 nucleotides are TGTGCCAGCAGGCCGTACCGGGACGGTGAAGCTTTCTTT. Translation: CASRPYRDGEAFF.

CDR3 loop: CASSAGGANYGYTF. CDR3 in DNA: TGTGCCAGCTCCGCAGGAGGAGCTAACTATGGCTACACCTTC. The V call is TRBV18, the J call TRBJ1-2; D call uncertain. Trimming left V 6 bases short and J 0 bases short, with 11 bases between. CDR3 size: 14 residues. Germline loops: CDR1 KGHSH, CDR2 LQKENI. The full variable domain, rest sourced from reference TRBV18 and TRBJ1-2, is NAGVMQNPRHLVRRRGQEARLRCSPMKGHSHVYWYRQLPEEGLKFMVYLQKENIIDESGMPKERFSAEFPKEGPSILRIQQVVRGDSAAYFCASSAGGANYGYTFGSGTRLTVV.

The rearrangement joins TRBV19 to TRBJ1-2; unclear D gene. Germline V lookup: CDR1 LNHDA, CDR2 SQIVND (reference sequence). Trimming stripped 6 bases from V and 6 bases from J, with 14 bases between. This CDR3 is 13 amino acids long. The chain's CDR3 is CASRTQTSHGYTF. DNA for the CDR3: TGTGCCAGTAGGACCCAAACCTCACATGGCTACACCTTC.

V usage is TRBV6-9 and J usage is TRBJ1-4; D call uncertain. V lost 2 bases to trimming and J lost 0 bases, with 7 bases between them. CDR1 MNHGY and CDR2 SVAAGI come from the germline V gene. This CDR3 spans 15 amino acids. DNA of the CDR3: TGTGCCAGCAGTTATCAGCTTTCAACTAATGAAAAACTGTTTTTT. It encodes CASSYQLSTNEKLFF.